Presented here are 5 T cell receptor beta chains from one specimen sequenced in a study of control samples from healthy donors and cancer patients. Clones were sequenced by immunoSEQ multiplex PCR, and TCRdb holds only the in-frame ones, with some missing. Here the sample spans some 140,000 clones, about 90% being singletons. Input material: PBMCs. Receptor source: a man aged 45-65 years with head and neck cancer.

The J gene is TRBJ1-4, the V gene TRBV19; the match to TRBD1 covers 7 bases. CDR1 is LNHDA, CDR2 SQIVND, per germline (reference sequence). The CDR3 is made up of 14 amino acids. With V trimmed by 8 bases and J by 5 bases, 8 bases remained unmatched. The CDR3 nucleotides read TGTGCCAGTGGACCGGGACAGATGAATGAAAAACTGTTTTTT. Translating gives CASGPGQMNEKLFF. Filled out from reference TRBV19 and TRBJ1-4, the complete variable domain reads DGGITQSPKYLFRKEGQNVTLSCEQNLNHDAMYWYRQDPGQGLRLIYYSQIVNDFQKGDIAEGYSVSREKKESFPLTVTSAQKNPTAFYLCASGPGQMNEKLFFGSGTQLSVL.

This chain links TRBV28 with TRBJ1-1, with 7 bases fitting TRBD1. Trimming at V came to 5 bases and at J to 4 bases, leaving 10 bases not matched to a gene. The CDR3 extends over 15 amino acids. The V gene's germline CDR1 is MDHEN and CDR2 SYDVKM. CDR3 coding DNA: TGTGCCAGCAGTCGAGACAGGGTACAAGGCACTGAAGCTTTCTTT. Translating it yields CASSRDRVQGTEAFF.

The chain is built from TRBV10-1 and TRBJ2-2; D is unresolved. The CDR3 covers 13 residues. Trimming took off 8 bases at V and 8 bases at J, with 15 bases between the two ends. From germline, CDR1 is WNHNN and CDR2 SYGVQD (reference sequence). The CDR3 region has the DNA TGCGCCAGCCGGCCGGGTCCGGGTGGGGAGCTGTTTTTT. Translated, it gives CASRPGPGGELFF.

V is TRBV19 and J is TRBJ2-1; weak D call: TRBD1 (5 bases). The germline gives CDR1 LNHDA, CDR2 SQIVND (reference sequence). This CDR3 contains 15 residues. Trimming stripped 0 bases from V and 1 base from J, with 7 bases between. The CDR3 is CASSIDQGSYNEQFF. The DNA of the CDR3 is TGTGCCAGTAGTATAGACCAGGGATCCTACAATGAGCAGTTCTTC.

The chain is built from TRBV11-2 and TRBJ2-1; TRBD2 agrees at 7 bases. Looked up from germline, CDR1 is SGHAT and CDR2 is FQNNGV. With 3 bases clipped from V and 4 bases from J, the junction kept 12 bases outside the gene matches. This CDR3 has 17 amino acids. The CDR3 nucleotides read TGTGCCAGCAGCTTGCAGACTAGCCTTACCCCATACAATGAGCAGTTCTTC. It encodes CASSLQTSLTPYNEQFF. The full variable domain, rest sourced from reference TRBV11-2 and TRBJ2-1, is EAGVAQSPRYKIIEKRQSVAFWCNPISGHATLYWYQQILGQGPKLLIQFQNNGVVDDSQLPKDRFSAERLKGVDSTLKIQPAKLEDSAVYLCASSLQTSLTPYNEQFFGPGTRLTVL.